These T cell receptor beta chains were read from a single sample in a study of cytomegalovirus exposure and HLA in healthy donors. Some clones are missing from TCRdb's copy, which holds only in-frame ones; the method was immunoSEQ multiplex PCR. The data hold roughly 120,000 clones, with 82% observed a single time. Sequenced: PBMCs. The receptors were gathered from a woman aged 18-29 years in good health and CMV-seronegative. Both conserved end residues are part of each CDR3. D genes are given only for firm matches. Size is stated for part of the rows, as once, few or many counts, or as a class when the clone is expanded.

abundance	d_gene	v_gene	j_gene	CDR3aa	CDR3nt
.	.	TRBV9	TRBJ2-3	CASSVVGGVGDTQYF	TGTGCCAGCAGCGTAGTGGGCGGGGTGGGAGATACGCAGTATTTT
.	TRBD2	TRBV11-2	TRBJ2-3	CASSPTSGGMDTQYF	TGTGCCAGCAGCCCAACTAGCGGGGGTATGGATACGCAGTATTTT
.	.	TRBV19	TRBJ2-7	CASSIARVVGQYF	TGTGCCAGTAGTATAGCCAGGGTTGTAGGGCAGTACTTC
once	.	TRBV20-1	TRBJ1-2	CSARAVDGYTF	TGCAGTGCTAGAGCGGTGGATGGCTACACCTTC
.	TRBD2	TRBV2	TRBJ2-7	CASRSIVSSGRYEQYF	TGTGCCAGCAGGTCCATAGTCTCTAGCGGGAGATACGAGCAGTACTTC
.	.	TRBV9	TRBJ2-6	CASSVPQRGTAGANGLTF	TGTGCCAGCAGCGTACCCCAAAGGGGGACGGCTGGGGCCAACGGCCTGACTTTC
few	TRBD1	TRBV13	TRBJ1-2	CASSLPRGQLDGYTF	TGTGCCAGCAGCTTACCGCGGGGACAGCTGGATGGCTACACCTTC
.	TRBD1	TRBV4-3	TRBJ1-6	CASSQLPGQGYSPLHF	TGCGCCAGCAGCCAACTACCGGGACAGGGGTATTCACCCCTCCACTTT
few	.	TRBV5-5	TRBJ2-7	CASSPTIGAYEQYF	TGTGCCAGCAGCCCCACGATAGGGGCCTACGAGCAGTACTTC
.	TRBD1	TRBV19	TRBJ1-1	CASRQGQEGPEAFF	TGTGCCAGTAGACAAGGACAGGAGGGGCCTGAAGCTTTCTTT
.	.	TRBV11-2	TRBJ1-5	CASSLPSGENQPQHF	TGTGCCAGCAGCTTACCCTCCGGGGAGAATCAGCCCCAGCATTTT
.	TRBD1	TRBV14	TRBJ1-2	CASSHGQGFGYTF	TGTGCCAGCAGCCACGGACAGGGGTTTGGCTACACCTTC
.	.	TRBV5-1	TRBJ2-3	CASSFTITSTDTQYF	TGCGCCAGCAGCTTCACTATCACTAGCACAGATACGCAGTATTTT
once	TRBD1	TRBV18	TRBJ2-1	CASSSRDRVDEQFF	TGTGCCAGCTCATCCCGGGACAGGGTCGATGAGCAGTTCTTC
.	.	TRBV18	TRBJ1-1	CASSLQAMEAFF	TGTGCCAGCTCACTACAGGCGATGGAAGCTTTCTTT
.	TRBD1	TRBV7-9	TRBJ1-1	CASTQGTEAFF	TGTGCCAGCACACAGGGGACTGAAGCTTTCTTT
once	TRBD1	TRBV6-5	TRBJ1-2	CASSYPVDRGGGYTF	TGTGCCAGCAGTTACCCCGTTGACAGGGGAGGCGGCTACACCTTC
.	.	TRBV5-6	TRBJ1-2	CASSSKGSANYGYTF	TGTGCCAGCAGCTCCAAGGGGTCGGCTAACTATGGCTACACCTTC
.	.	TRBV10-1	TRBJ2-2	CVSATPNTGELFF	TGCGTCAGCGCGACACCGAACACCGGGGAGCTGTTTTTT
.	.	TRBV15	TRBJ1-2	CATSTLSGGYTF	TGTGCCACCAGCACTCTAAGCGGTGGCTACACCTTC
.	.	TRBV5-6	TRBJ2-7	CASSYQIVSYEQYF	TGTGCCAGCAGCTACCAGATCGTCTCCTACGAGCAGTACTTC
.	TRBD1	TRBV19	TRBJ1-2	CASTGQHYGYTF	TGTGCCAGTACGGGACAGCACTATGGCTACACCTTC
.	.	TRBV6-5	TRBJ2-2	CASSYAGEDTGELFF	TGTGCCAGCAGTTACGCTGGTGAGGACACCGGGGAGCTGTTTTTT
.	.	TRBV5-1	TRBJ2-7	CASSLDLFYEQYF	TGCGCCAGCAGCTTGGACTTATTCTACGAGCAGTACTTC
.	TRBD1	TRBV4-3	TRBJ1-1	CASSQGLLRTGAPNTEAFF	TGCGCCAGCAGCCAAGGCCTCCTCCGGACAGGGGCCCCGAACACTGAAGCTTTCTTT
.	.	TRBV19	TRBJ2-3	CASSRRQITDTQYF	TGTGCCAGTAGTAGAAGACAGATCACAGATACGCAGTATTTT
few	TRBD2	TRBV7-2	TRBJ2-7	CASGLGGSGVYEQYF	TGTGCCAGCGGTCTGGGGGGGAGCGGGGTCTACGAGCAGTACTTC
.	TRBD1	TRBV11-3	TRBJ2-7	CAGSSYRDSYEQYF	TGTGCCGGCAGCTCGTACCGGGACAGCTACGAGCAGTACTTC
.	TRBD2	TRBV12-5	TRBJ2-3	CASVLIAGSTDTQYF	TGTGCTAGTGTCCTAATAGCGGGGTCCACAGATACGCAGTATTTT
.	TRBD1	TRBV19	TRBJ2-7	CASSPGQVYEQYF	TGTGCCAGTAGTCCGGGACAGGTCTACGAGCAGTACTTC
once	TRBD1	TRBV27	TRBJ1-4	CASSLWYGTGEEKLFF	TGTGCCAGCAGTTTATGGTATGGGACAGGGGAAGAAAAACTGTTTTTT
.	TRBD1	TRBV5-4	TRBJ1-4	CASSSSGTDEKLFF	TGTGCCAGCAGCTCCTCTGGGACAGATGAAAAACTGTTTTTT
.	TRBD1	TRBV5-5	TRBJ1-4	CASSFRQGSREKLFF	TGTGCCAGCAGCTTTAGACAGGGCTCGCGGGAAAAACTGTTTTTT
.	.	TRBV7-2	TRBJ1-4	CASSSSPLWGGGVEQLFF	TGTGCCAGCAGCTCCTCCCCCCTTTGGGGCGGGGGGGTTGAACAACTGTTTTTT
.	TRBD1	TRBV29-1	TRBJ2-7	CSARTGGLNEQYF	TGCAGCGCCCGGACAGGGGGCTTAAACGAGCAGTACTTC
.	.	TRBV7-6	TRBJ1-2	CASSLGGRNYGYTF	TGTGCCAGCAGCTTAGGGGGGCGCAACTATGGCTACACCTTC
.	TRBD2	TRBV11-2	TRBJ2-5	CASSFNRALAGETQYF	TGTGCCAGCAGCTTTAACCGGGCACTAGCGGGAGAGACCCAGTACTTC
once	TRBD1	TRBV7-2	TRBJ1-2	CASSLGGTGGTYGYTF	TGTGCCAGCAGCTTAGGGGGGACAGGGGGCACGTATGGCTACACCTTC
.	.	TRBV10-1	TRBJ2-1	CASSDGGSSYNEQFF	TGCGCCAGCTCAGACGGCGGCAGCTCCTACAATGAGCAGTTCTTC
.	TRBD1	TRBV5-4	TRBJ2-7	CASSMDRGRDEQYF	TGTGCCAGCAGCATGGACAGGGGGCGCGACGAGCAGTACTTC
.	.	TRBV6-6	TRBJ1-2	CASRGENYGYTF	TGTGCCAGCAGAGGAGAGAACTATGGCTACACCTTC
few	.	TRBV27	TRBJ2-3	CASSLRFASPTPDTQYF	TGTGCCAGCAGTTTACGTTTCGCCAGTCCGACTCCGGATACGCAGTATTTT
few	TRBD1	TRBV18	TRBJ2-7	CASSTDRVASYEQYF	TGTGCCAGCTCAACGGACAGGGTGGCCTCCTACGAGCAGTACTTC
few	TRBD2	TRBV19	TRBJ2-3	CASSIDPRTSGSHLGQYF	TGTGCCAGTAGTATAGATCCCCGGACTAGCGGGAGTCACCTTGGGCAGTATTTT
.	.	TRBV6-1	TRBJ1-2	CASSEAHGDYGYTF	TGTGCCAGCAGTGAAGCGCATGGAGACTATGGCTACACCTTC
.	.	TRBV7-2	TRBJ2-5	CASTGGQLQETQYF	TGTGCCAGCACCGGGGGACAGCTCCAAGAGACCCAGTACTTC
.	.	TRBV2	TRBJ2-7	CASKSYRSYEQYF	TGTGCCAGCAAATCATACAGGTCCTACGAGCAGTACTTC
.	.	TRBV19	TRBJ1-5	CASSLGGSSNQPQHF	TGTGCCAGTAGCCTCGGGGGGAGTAGCAATCAGCCCCAGCATTTT